This passage covers 11 T cell receptor beta chains from one sample sequenced in a study of blood T cell repertoires in COVID-19. The repertoire was sequenced with immunoSEQ multiplex PCR; TCRdb's copy has only in-frame clones and lacks some. The data hold approximately 200,000 clones, with about 85% observed a single time. The sample was PBMCs or T cells enriched from blood (not recorded which). Every receptor here comes from a middle-aged man who had recovered from COVID-19.

The V gene is TRBV25-1, the J gene TRBJ1-2, with 7 bases that match TRBD1. Germline V gene sequence: CDR1 MGHDK, CDR2 SYGVNS. V lost 5 bases to trimming and J lost 6 bases; unmatched junction nucleotides: 6. The CDR3 is 13 amino acids. DNA for the CDR3: TGTGCCAGCAGTCCCGGAGGGGGCGATGGCTACACCTTC. Protein product: CASSPGGGDGYTF.

This sequence joins TRBV3-1 (or the pseudogene TRBV3-2) and TRBJ2-5, with 8 positions matching TRBD1. The J segment lost 6 bases and the V segment lost 0 bases, leaving 6 bases of the junction unmatched. CDR3 length: 15 amino acids. CDR1 is LGHDT and CDR2 is YNNKEL in the germline V gene (reference sequence). CDR3 amino acids: CASSQEAGGFKTQYF. The CDR3 DNA sequence: TGTGCCAGCAGCCAAGAGGCAGGGGGCTTTAAGACCCAGTACTTC.

The rearrangement joins TRBV5-1 to TRBJ2-7; 8 nucleotides align to TRBD1. Germline V CDR1 and CDR2: SGHRS, YFSETQ. V lost 4 bases and J lost 5; bases outside the gene matches: 5. The CDR3 has 13 amino acids. The CDR3 loop reads CASSTDRDNEQYF. DNA of the CDR3: TGCGCCAGCAGCACGGACAGGGATAACGAGCAGTACTTC. The full variable domain, with the rest looked up from reference TRBV5-1 and TRBJ2-7, is KAGVTQTPRYLIKTRGQQVTLSCSPISGHRSVSWYQQTPGQGLQFLFEYFSETQRNKGNFPGRFSGRQFSNSRSEMNVSTLELGDSALYLCASSTDRDNEQYFGPGTRLTVT.

This clone was recorded only once. The J gene is TRBJ2-7, the V gene TRBV7-8, with 9 positions matching TRBD1. CDR1 and CDR2 (germline): SGHVS, FQNEAQ. This CDR3 spans 14 amino acids. The V gene end was trimmed by 5 bases and the J gene end by 5 bases; junction bases not matched to a gene: 7. For the CDR3, the DNA is TGTGCCAGCAGCCTCCGGGACAGGGCCGACGAGCAGTACTTC. Translation: CASSLRDRADEQYF.

This clone occurred a few times. The V call is TRBV11-3, the J call TRBJ1-2, with TRBD1 identical over 7 bases. Germline V lookup: CDR1 SGHNT, CDR2 YENEEA. The CDR3 runs to 12 residues. The V segment lost 0 bases and the J segment 13 bases; nucleotides outside the gene matches: 5. The CDR3 protein is CASSLDGGTVTF. CDR3 in DNA: TGTGCCAGCAGCTTAGATGGGGGGACAGTCACCTTC.

The chain carries TRBV7-2 and TRBJ2-7, with D perhaps TRBD2 (6 bases). Germline V gene data show CDR1 as SGHTA and CDR2 as FQGNSA. The V end lost 3 bases, the J end lost 7 bases, and 16 bases lay between the germline ends. The CDR3 loop spans 14 amino acids. CDR3 residues: CASSFRENSGEQYF. As DNA, the CDR3 is TGTGCCAGCAGCTTCCGGGAGAATTCGGGTGAGCAGTACTTC.

This clone was counted between two and nine times. The chain has TRBV7-9 and TRBJ1-4; D gene ambiguous. V was cut by 7 bases and J by 5 bases, with 8 bases left in between. Per germline, CDR1 SEHNR and CDR2 FQNEAQ (reference sequence). CDR3 length: 12 amino acids. CDR3 DNA sequence: TGTGCCAGCACCCTAGCCAATGAAAAACTGTTTTTT. Its protein product is CASTLANEKLFF.

This rearrangement joins TRBV13 to TRBJ2-7; TRBD1 is a possible D gene (7 bases). Germline CDR1 PRHDT, CDR2 FYEKMQ (reference sequence). The ends were cut back, 6 bases at V and 4 bases at J, with 16 bases in the middle. This CDR3 comprises 14 residues. CDR3 sequence (DNA): TGTGCCAGCAGTCCCTGGGCAGGGGGGTACGAGCAGTACTTC. This sequence encodes CASSPWAGGYEQYF.

The CDR3 loop is CASSRDTNTEAFF. The CDR3 DNA sequence: TGTGCCAGCAGTAGAGACACTAACACTGAAGCTTTCTTT. The chain recombines TRBV2 with TRBJ1-1; D unclear. Trimming shortened V by 5 bases and J by 2 bases, and 9 bases separated the two germline ends. This CDR3 comprises 13 residues. In germline, CDR1 is SNHLY, CDR2 FYNNEI.

As regards this clone: In the same sample, other DNA sequences code for this CDR3. The gene calls are TRBV12-3 or TRBV12-4 and TRBJ2-7; D is possibly TRBD1 (6 bases). The CDR3 runs to 12 residues. V was clipped by 6 bases and J by 6 bases, with 12 bases between them. CDR3 region: CASSLGGAEQYF. The CDR3 region has the DNA TGTGCCAGCAGCCTAGGGGGTGCCGAGCAGTACTTC.

In its sample, this clone was seen a few times. The chain recombines TRBV28 with TRBJ2-2; 7 nucleotides agree with TRBD1. Per the germline V gene, CDR1 is MDHEN and CDR2 is SYDVKM. The V segment lost 8 bases and the J segment 3 bases; nucleotides outside the gene matches: 15. This CDR3 region has 17 residues. The CDR3 nucleotides are TGTGCCAGCCACTCAGCTCGCAAGGGGGCTTACACCGGGGAGCTGTTTTTT. It specifies CASHSARKGAYTGELFF.